What follows are 7 T cell receptor beta chains derived from one specimen sequenced in a study of blood T cell repertoires in COVID-19. Method: immunoSEQ multiplex PCR; TCRdb's copy keeps in-frame clones and lacks some. The sample has hundreds of thousands of clones, over 80% seen once. The sample was PBMCs or T cells enriched from blood (not recorded which). Receptor source: a man aged 50-60 years who had been exposed to COVID-19.

The chain couples TRBV28 to TRBJ2-1; D is ambiguous. With 5 bases removed from V and 14 bases from J, the gap between germline ends came to 16 bases. CDR1 and CDR2 (germline): MDHEN, SYDVKM. The CDR3 is 12 amino acids. The CDR3 region is CASSLPAGFKFF. CDR3 coding DNA: TGTGCCAGCAGTCTCCCGGCCGGGTTTAAGTTCTTC.

The chain links TRBV19 to TRBJ1-5, with D possibly matching TRBD1 (6 bases). The V end lost 3 bases, the J end lost 3 bases, and 15 bases lay between the germline ends. The V gene's germline CDR1 is LNHDA and CDR2 SQIVND (reference sequence). This CDR3 region has 16 residues. DNA of the CDR3: TGTGCCAGTAGTATTTTGGGACAAGGCCCCAATCAGCCCCAGCATTTT. It yields the protein CASSILGQGPNQPQHF.

The gene calls are TRBV7-2 and TRBJ2-3; TRBD2 aligns across 8 bases. V lost 2 bases, J lost 6 bases, and 13 bases stayed unmatched. The CDR3 contains 17 residues. Germline values: CDR1 SGHTA, CDR2 FQGNSA. The CDR3 sequence: CASSLPGLVVSSDTQYF. The CDR3 nucleotides are TGTGCCAGCAGCTTACCGGGACTAGTTGTCTCATCGGATACGCAGTATTTT.

The rearrangement joins TRBV7-6 to TRBJ2-3; TRBD2 might be the D (6 bases). CDR1 SGHVS and CDR2 FNYEAQ come from the germline V gene. Between the trimmed V and J ends, which lost 3 bases and 2 bases, there was a span of 9 bases. CDR3 length equals 14 residues. The CDR3 sequence: CASSFGRTTDTQYF. The CDR3, as DNA: TGTGCCAGCAGCTTCGGGAGAACCACAGATACGCAGTATTTT.

This clone was observed a single time. The V and J genes are TRBV9 and TRBJ1-1; the match to TRBD1 covers 10 bases. Trimming at V came to 2 bases and at J to 2 bases, leaving 6 bases not matched to a gene. CDR3 length: 16 amino acids. Germline V gene sequence: CDR1 SGDLS, CDR2 YYNGEE. The CDR3, as DNA: TGTGCCAGCAGCGTCAACGACAGGGGGCTAAACACTGAAGCTTTCTTT. Translated, it gives CASSVNDRGLNTEAFF.

The CDR3 nucleotides are TGTGCCAGCAGGGCTACAGGGGGGTTCTATGGCTACACCTTC. Protein sequence: CASRATGGFYGYTF. This chain uses TRBV27 with TRBJ1-2, with 8 nucleotides matching TRBD1. V was pared by 6 bases and J by 4 bases, with 7 bases of the junction left unmatched. CDR3 length equals 14 residues. Per germline, CDR1 MNHEY and CDR2 SMNVEV (reference sequence).

The V gene is TRBV19, the J gene TRBJ1-2, with TRBD1 identical over 9 bases. V shed 9 bases and J 4 bases; nucleotides not matched to a gene: 6. The CDR3 runs to 13 residues. CDR1 is LNHDA, CDR2 SQIVND, per germline (reference sequence). Here the CDR3 reads CASNWDRAYGYTF. CDR3 nucleotide sequence: TGTGCCAGCAATTGGGACAGGGCCTATGGCTACACCTTC.